Given below is one T cell receptor (beta chain) in context. Generated by immunoSEQ multiplex PCR, the TCRdb table keeps only in-frame clones and is missing some. Of about 130,000 clones detected, around 90% appear once; the ten largest clones hold about 1.1%. The data were obtained in a study of T cell responses to AZD1222 COVID-19 vaccine. V lost 2 bases and J 7 bases, leaving 18 bases between the germline ends. This CDR3 has 17 residues. Germline V CDR1 and CDR2: MDHEN, SYDVKM. Second-dose recipients at about 4 or about 12 weeks were treated as one pooled group. This receptor was obtained from an adult who received the AZD1222 COVID-19 vaccine. The chain has TRBV28 and TRBJ1-6, with D perhaps TRBD1 (6 bases). Sequencing used peripheral blood, obtained 28 days after the second AZD1222 dose. The DNA for the CDR3 is TGTGCCAGCAGTTTAATTGTCGGGGGCTCGAAAAATTCACCCCTCCACTTT. Translation gives CASSLIVGGSKNSPLHF.